Presented here are 19 T cell receptor beta chains from one specimen sequenced in a study of blood T cell repertoires in COVID-19. TCRdb's table, derived via immunoSEQ multiplex PCR, lists solely in-frame clones and lacks some. Among around 420,000 clones listed, around 90% were seen once. The sequenced sample consisted of PBMCs or T cells enriched from blood (not recorded which). The receptors were gathered from a woman in her thirties or forties with acute COVID-19.

The rearrangement uses TRBV6-5 and TRBJ2-7; a possible D gene is TRBD2 (6 bases). Trimming removed 0 bases at V and 4 bases at J, with 16 bases between. The CDR3 extends over 16 amino acids. Germline V lookup: CDR1 MNHEY, CDR2 SVGAGI. CDR3 protein: CASSYSSLGGGYEQYF. DNA for the CDR3: TGTGCCAGCAGTTACTCGAGTCTGGGAGGAGGGTACGAGCAGTACTTC.

There are many counts of this clone. This chain uses TRBV5-4 with TRBJ2-3, with 7 bases identical to TRBD2. The CDR3 consists of 13 residues. V dropped 5 bases and J dropped 7; count of bases not matched to a gene: 7. Germline loops: CDR1 SGHNT, CDR2 YYREEE (reference sequence). CDR3 sequence (DNA): TGTGCCAGCAGGATAGCGGGTCCGAATACGCAGTATTTT. Protein sequence: CASRIAGPNTQYF. Using reference TRBV5-4 and TRBJ2-3 for the parts outside the CDR3, the full variable domain is ETGVTQSPTHLIKTRGQQVTLRCSSQSGHNTVSWYQQALGQGPQFIFQYYREEENGRGNFPPRFSGLQFPNYSSELNVNALELDDSALYLCASRIAGPNTQYFGPGTRLTVL.

This chain links TRBV5-3 with TRBJ1-2, with 7 nucleotides matching TRBD1. TRBV5-3 is assigned to the ORF class and has an uncertain function. V trimming: 1 base; J trimming: 6 bases; junction bases outside the gene matches: 9. The CDR3 runs to 15 residues. This chain's CDR3 is CARSLRQGRSDGYTF. The CDR3 DNA reads TGTGCCAGAAGCTTGCGACAGGGAAGAAGTGATGGCTACACCTTC.

The chain has TRBV20-1 and TRBJ1-6, with no clear D. The germline CDR1 and CDR2 sequences are DFQATT and SNEGSKA (reference sequence). Trimming removed 3 bases from V and 14 bases from J, with 11 bases in between. The CDR3 totals 11 residues. The CDR3 loop is CSASFGGTLHF. In DNA form, the CDR3 reads TGCAGTGCTAGTTTCGGAGGGACCCTCCACTTT.

The genes are TRBV27 and TRBJ1-2; 7 bases are shared with TRBD1. The CDR3 is made up of 13 amino acids. The ends lost 3 bases at V and 8 bases at J; junction bases unmatched: 6. In germline, CDR1 is MNHEY, CDR2 SMNVEV (reference sequence). CDR3 amino acids: CASSFRQGGGYTF. The CDR3, as DNA: TGTGCCAGCAGTTTTCGCCAAGGGGGCGGCTACACCTTC.

The chain combines TRBV5-1 with TRBJ2-1; 12 bases are a match to TRBD2. V gave up 1 base and J gave up 4 bases; unmatched junction bases: 6. Per germline, CDR1 SGHRS and CDR2 YFSETQ. The CDR3 is 17 amino acids. CDR3 coding DNA: TGCGCCAGCAGCTTGCACCCCGGGACTAGCGGGTACAATGAGCAGTTCTTC. It codes for CASSLHPGTSGYNEQFF.

The chain employs TRBV5-5 and TRBJ2-3; D is possibly TRBD1 (6 bases). Germline V gene sequence: CDR1 SGHKS, CDR2 YYEKEE (reference sequence). V was cut by 4 bases and J by 1 base, with 13 bases left in between. The CDR3 has 15 amino acids. The CDR3 bases are TGTGCCAGCAGCCTCCCCGAGGGGGGCACAGATACGCAGTATTTT. It encodes CASSLPEGGTDTQYF.

The chain recombines TRBV5-6 with TRBJ1-2; TRBD1 matches 11 bases. This CDR3 region has 15 residues. V was clipped by 4 bases and J by 7 bases; unmatched bases: 9. Germline loops: CDR1 SGHDT, CDR2 YYEEEE. CDR3 DNA: TGTGCCAGCAGCGGACGGACAGGGGGCATCTCTGGCTACACCTTC. It encodes CASSGRTGGISGYTF.

The V call is TRBV7-9, the J call TRBJ2-1; 8 nucleotides match TRBD1. The CDR3 is 14 residues long. Germline trimming cut 5 bases from V and 5 bases from J; bases unmatched to any gene: 5. Looked up from germline, CDR1 is SEHNR and CDR2 is FQNEAQ (reference sequence). This chain's CDR3 is CASSRTGFHNEQFF. The DNA for the CDR3 is TGTGCCAGCAGCCGGACAGGGTTCCACAATGAGCAGTTCTTC.

This chain connects TRBV9 to TRBJ2-4, with 7 bases fitting TRBD2. The CDR3 totals 17 residues. Trimming took 2 bases from V and 3 from J; bases not matched to a gene: 11. Germline assignment: CDR1 SGDLS and CDR2 YYNGEE. The CDR3 loop is CASSVGRGLVGKNIQYF. The CDR3 nucleotides are TGTGCCAGCAGCGTGGGGAGGGGCCTGGTCGGCAAAAACATTCAGTACTTC.

The rearrangement uses TRBV6-4 and TRBJ1-1; no clear D gene. V gave up 3 bases and J gave up 1 base, with 9 bases separating them. This CDR3 comprises 14 residues. Germline V gene lookup returns CDR1 MRHNA and CDR2 SNTAGT. CDR3 loop: CASSELPGNTEAFF. The CDR3 nucleotides are TGTGCCAGCAGTGAACTTCCGGGGAACACTGAAGCTTTCTTT.

V gene TRBV29-1 combines with J gene TRBJ2-5; 8 bases agree with TRBD1. This CDR3 contains 15 residues. Trimming removed 7 bases from V and 5 bases from J; junction bases left unmatched: 15. The V gene's germline CDR1 is SQVTM and CDR2 ANQGSEA. The CDR3 reads CSAKDRDRAGETQYF. For the CDR3, the DNA is TGCAGCGCTAAGGACAGGGACCGTGCTGGGGAGACCCAGTACTTC.

The CDR3 is CASRIAGGNEQYF. The CDR3 nucleotides are TGTGCCAGCAGGATCGCAGGGGGAAACGAGCAGTACTTC. The chain couples TRBV7-9 to TRBJ2-7; TRBD1 matches at 7 bases. Germline trimming cut 6 bases from V and 5 bases from J; bases unmatched to any gene: 7. There are 13 residues in the CDR3. Germline V gene sequence: CDR1 SEHNR, CDR2 FQNEAQ (reference sequence).

This clone has a single count. J is TRBJ1-1 and V is TRBV3-1 (or the pseudogene TRBV3-2); TRBD1 might be the D (6 bases). Germline CDR1 LGHDT, CDR2 YNNKEL (reference sequence). The CDR3 is 14 residues long. V was pared by 1 base and J by 2 bases, with 8 bases between. CDR3 in amino acids: CASSQAGANTEAFF. Written as DNA, the CDR3 is TGTGCCAGCAGCCAAGCAGGGGCCAACACTGAAGCTTTCTTT.

The V call is TRBV4-1, the J call TRBJ1-4, with no clear D. The CDR3 runs to 19 residues. Germline V gene data show CDR1 as MGHRA and CDR2 as YSYEKL. V was shortened by 4 bases and J by 12 bases, with 33 bases between the two germline ends. The CDR3 DNA is TGCGCCAGCAGCCCGGACGCGGGTGCGGCCGCGGTGGCAACTGGGGAACTGTTTTTT. This codes for CASSPDAGAAAVATGELFF.

J is TRBJ1-1 and V is TRBV6-5; weak D call: TRBD1 (6 bases). The CDR3 is 13 residues long. Germline CDR1 and CDR2: MNHEY and SVGAGI. Between the trimmed V and J ends, which lost 8 bases and 1 base, there was a span of 11 bases. CDR3 protein: CASASGQNTEAFF. The DNA of the CDR3 is TGTGCCAGCGCATCGGGACAGAACACTGAAGCTTTCTTT.

The chain is built from TRBV5-4 and TRBJ2-5, with a possible D match to TRBD1 (5 bases). Germline V gene sequence: CDR1 SGHNT, CDR2 YYREEE (reference sequence). The CDR3 has 15 residues. V lost 4 bases and J lost 0, with 13 bases in between. In DNA, the CDR3 is TGTGCCAGCAGCCCCCAGGGCGGAAACCAAGAGACCCAGTACTTC. Residues: CASSPQGGNQETQYF. The variable domain in full, with the rest retrieved from reference TRBV5-4 and TRBJ2-5, is ETGVTQSPTHLIKTRGQQVTLRCSSQSGHNTVSWYQQALGQGPQFIFQYYREEENGRGNFPPRFSGLQFPNYSSELNVNALELDDSALYLCASSPQGGNQETQYFGPGTRLLVL.

The J gene is TRBJ1-5, the V gene TRBV19, with 10 bases fitting TRBD1. The junction had 5 bases not matched to a gene; V was cut back by 4 bases and J by 8 bases. CDR1 and CDR2 from the germline V gene are LNHDA and SQIVND (reference sequence). The CDR3 totals 14 residues. The CDR3: CASSTDRGREPQHF. In DNA form, the CDR3 reads TGTGCCAGTAGTACCGACAGGGGGCGAGAGCCCCAGCATTTT.

V gene TRBV28 combines with J gene TRBJ1-1, with a possible D match to TRBD1 (6 bases). Trimming pared 6 bases from V and 6 bases from J, leaving 23 bases between. The CDR3 length is 16 residues. Germline V CDR1 and CDR2: MDHEN, SYDVKM. This CDR3 reads CASSSPGGGAVAEAFF. The CDR3, as DNA: TGTGCCAGCAGCTCCCCCGGTGGGGGCGCGGTCGCTGAAGCTTTCTTT.